The 24 T cell receptor beta chains listed next were all sequenced from one sample in a study of beta chain features in type 1 diabetes (dated by TCRdb to 2017 to 2018). The method behind the library was the immunoSEQ multiplex PCR assay. All of the isolated RNA was reverse transcribed with the High Capacity cDNA Reverse Transcription Kit, so expressed TCRB transcripts were sequenced. TCRdb stores this immuneACCESS table with in-frame sequences only. Part of the clones is absent; in the studies checked, under half of the shortfall reflects unresolved V genes, and no reason is known for the rest. This sample comprises 150,000 or so clones, over 55% of them detected only once. The ten largest clones add up to roughly 0.089% of the sample. No antigen is known for these receptors. Points the paper makes about the study in general: A moderate but significant shortening of TCRB CDR3 length was observed in type 1 diabetes patients in all four CD4+ subsets.

Material: naive CD4+ T cells from blood. Explained via the paper, the cell subset or site label denotes: true naive CD4+ T cells. These receptors all come from a man younger than 45 with type 1 diabetes.

The chain is built from TRBV29-1 and TRBJ2-7, with a tentative D call TRBD1 (6 bases). The V gene's germline CDR1 is SQVTM and CDR2 ANQGSEA. V lost 3 bases and J lost 6, with 12 bases in between. The CDR3 is 12 amino acids. CDR3: CSVEGTGSEQYF. CDR3 in DNA: TGCAGCGTTGAGGGTACAGGGTCCGAGCAGTACTTC.

The chain links TRBV15 to TRBJ1-2; tentative D call: TRBD1 (5 bases). CDR1 and CDR2 from the germline V gene are LNHNV and YYDKDF (reference sequence). V was clipped by 5 bases and J by 3 bases, with 10 bases between them. The CDR3 is 13 amino acids. The chain's CDR3 is CATSGGSDYGYTF. CDR3 nucleotides: TGTGCCACCAGCGGGGGTTCGGACTATGGCTACACCTTC.

The V and J genes are TRBV18 and TRBJ2-2; D not certain. CDR1 and CDR2 (germline): KGHSH, LQKENI. V shed 3 bases and J shed 0 bases, with 11 bases lying between them. The CDR3 has 16 residues. The CDR3 sequence: CASSPLAAANTGELFF. The CDR3 DNA follows: TGTGCCAGCTCACCCCTGGCAGCCGCGAACACCGGGGAGCTGTTTTTT. Drawing the rest from reference TRBV18 and TRBJ2-2, the complete variable domain is NAGVMQNPRHLVRRRGQEARLRCSPMKGHSHVYWYRQLPEEGLKFMVYLQKENIIDESGMPKERFSAEFPKEGPSILRIQQVVRGDSAAYFCASSPLAAANTGELFFGEGSRLTVL.

This clone has just a few counts. The chain employs TRBV5-4 and TRBJ2-3, with D perhaps matching TRBD2 (6 bases). V was clipped by 6 bases and J by 0 bases, with 20 bases between them. Germline V CDR1 and CDR2: SGHNT, YYREEE (reference sequence). The CDR3 runs 17 residues. Here the CDR3 DNA reads TGTGCCAGCACCATGGCGGGACTGGGGCTTAGCACAGATACGCAGTATTTT. This gives the protein CASTMAGLGLSTDTQYF. Variable domain in full (rest from reference TRBV5-4 and TRBJ2-3): ETGVTQSPTHLIKTRGQQVTLRCSSQSGHNTVSWYQQALGQGPQFIFQYYREEENGRGNFPPRFSGLQFPNYSSELNVNALELDDSALYLCASTMAGLGLSTDTQYFGPGTRLTVL.

CDR3 region: CASSLNRVHHEQYF. The CDR3 DNA is TGTGCCAGCAGCTTAAACAGGGTCCATCACGAGCAGTACTTC. The gene calls are TRBV13 and TRBJ2-7; TRBD1 is a possible D gene (6 bases). V was clipped by 2 bases and J by 5 bases, with 13 bases between them. The CDR3 consists of 14 residues. Germline CDR1 PRHDT, CDR2 FYEKMQ (reference sequence).

The chain recombines TRBV5-4 with TRBJ1-2; D is ambiguous. The germline gives CDR1 SGHNT, CDR2 YYREEE (reference sequence). This CDR3 has 13 amino acids. The germline V and J ends were trimmed by 4 bases and 2 bases, with 9 bases remaining between them. CDR3 DNA sequence: TGTGCCAGCAGCCACGACGGAAACTATGGCTACACCTTC. It is translated as CASSHDGNYGYTF. Using reference TRBV5-4 and TRBJ1-2 for the parts outside the CDR3, the full variable domain is ETGVTQSPTHLIKTRGQQVTLRCSSQSGHNTVSWYQQALGQGPQFIFQYYREEENGRGNFPPRFSGLQFPNYSSELNVNALELDDSALYLCASSHDGNYGYTFGSGTRLTVV.

The chain employs TRBV30 and TRBJ2-5; perhaps TRBD1 as D (5 bases). The ends were cut back, 2 bases at V and 5 bases at J, with 12 bases in the middle. Germline assignment: CDR1 GTSNPN and CDR2 SVGIG (reference sequence). This CDR3 region has 13 residues. Here the CDR3 reads CAWSNRLSETQYF. The CDR3 nucleotides are TGTGCCTGGAGTAACAGGCTTAGCGAGACCCAGTACTTC. Drawing the rest from reference TRBV30 and TRBJ2-5, the complete variable domain is SQTIHQWPATLVQPVGSPLSLECTVEGTSNPNLYWYRQAAGRGLQLLFYSVGIGQISSEVPQNLSASRPQDRQFILSSKKLLLSDSGFYLCAWSNRLSETQYFGPGTRLLVL.

This clone turned up a few times. This chain uses TRBV7-2 with TRBJ2-1; either TRBD1 or TRBD2 may fit D (5 bases each). The CDR3 sequence is 16 residues long. V was cut by 1 base and J by 0 bases, with 10 bases left in between. CDR1 is SGHTA, CDR2 FQGNSA, per germline. CDR3 sequence: CASSLEAGSSYNEQFF. The CDR3 DNA reads as TGTGCCAGCAGCTTAGAGGCAGGGAGCTCCTACAATGAGCAGTTCTTC.

The gene calls are TRBV30 and TRBJ1-1, with D perhaps matching TRBD1 (5 bases). The V end lost 5 bases, the J end lost 1 base, and 8 bases lay between the germline ends. Germline V gene lookup returns CDR1 GTSNPN and CDR2 SVGIG (reference sequence). The CDR3 consists of 12 residues. The CDR3 spells CAWATGNTEAFF. CDR3 coding DNA: TGTGCCTGGGCCACAGGGAACACTGAAGCTTTCTTT.

The rearrangement joins TRBV7-2 to TRBJ2-3, with TRBD1 matching 8 bases. The CDR3 covers 15 residues. V was clipped by 5 bases and J by 5 bases; unmatched bases: 9. Germline values: CDR1 SGHTA, CDR2 FQGNSA. CDR3 coding DNA: TGTGCCAGCAGCCAGTGGGGACAGGAGGGAGATACGCAGTATTTT. Protein sequence: CASSQWGQEGDTQYF.

The chain employs TRBV29-1 and TRBJ2-3; the D is unclear. Germline assignment: CDR1 SQVTM and CDR2 ANQGSEA. The CDR3 contains 16 residues. V was shortened by 4 bases and J by 0 bases, with 17 bases between the two germline ends. The DNA of the CDR3 is TGCAGCGTTGCCCTGGGGTTGGTAAGCAGCACAGATACGCAGTATTTT. Translating it yields CSVALGLVSSTDTQYF.

V is TRBV29-1 and J is TRBJ1-1; maybe TRBD1 (6 bases). Trimming took 7 bases from V and 3 from J, leaving 12 bases between them. Per the germline V gene, CDR1 is SQVTM and CDR2 is ANQGSEA. The CDR3 loop spans 12 amino acids. The CDR3 region has the DNA TGCAGCGGCTTGGGACAATACACTGAAGCTTTCTTT. It encodes CSGLGQYTEAFF.

This chain joins TRBV25-1 and TRBJ2-3; perhaps D is TRBD1 or TRBD2 (5 bases each). The germline gives CDR1 MGHDK, CDR2 SYGVNS. CDR3 length equals 13 residues. Trimming removed 9 bases at V and 2 bases at J, with 12 bases between. This chain's CDR3 is CASLGVATDTQYF. DNA of the CDR3: TGTGCCAGTCTGGGGGTTGCCACAGATACGCAGTATTTT.

This clone was observed a few times. The chain links TRBV29-1 to TRBJ2-5; possibly TRBD1 for D (6 bases). CDR3 size: 13 residues. Trimming shortened V by 6 bases and J by 5 bases, and 16 bases separated the two germline ends. CDR1 and CDR2 (germline): SQVTM, ANQGSEA. The CDR3 nucleotides read TGCAGCGTGCTACCCCAGGGGAGCGAGACCCAGTACTTC. This translates into CSVLPQGSETQYF.

This clone was detected only a few times. CDR3 DNA sequence: TGCAGCGTTGAAGGGGCTACGAGGACGGAAGCTTTCTTT. Translating it yields CSVEGATRTEAFF. The V gene is TRBV29-1, the J gene TRBJ1-1; D call uncertain. Germline assignment: CDR1 SQVTM and CDR2 ANQGSEA. There are 13 residues in the CDR3. V was trimmed by 1 base and J by 8 bases, leaving 14 bases between them.

This clone was recorded a few times. The rearrangement joins TRBV15 to TRBJ2-3; 8 bases are shared with TRBD1. Germline assignment: CDR1 LNHNV and CDR2 YYDKDF (reference sequence). V gave up 0 bases and J gave up 2 bases; unmatched junction bases: 4. This CDR3 is built from 16 residues. In DNA, the CDR3 is TGTGCCACCAGCAGAGAGACAGGGGCCGCCACAGATACGCAGTATTTT. The encoded protein is CATSRETGAATDTQYF.

The chain links TRBV29-1 to TRBJ2-3; D remains ambiguous. Germline loops: CDR1 SQVTM, CDR2 ANQGSEA. This CDR3 spans 15 amino acids. Trimming removed 3 bases at V and 0 bases at J, with 13 bases between. The CDR3 protein is CSVEFRTASTDTQYF. DNA for the CDR3: TGCAGCGTTGAGTTCAGGACCGCTAGCACAGATACGCAGTATTTT.

This chain links TRBV23-1 with TRBJ2-7, with a tentative D call TRBD1 (5 bases). TRBV23-1 is treated as an ORF (open reading frame) with a function not yet certain. Trimming took off 4 bases at V and 0 bases at J, with 13 bases between the two ends. This CDR3 is built from 15 residues. The CDR3 DNA reads as TGCGCCAGCAGTCCCCCGGGCAGGGTCTCCTACGAGCAGTACTTC. This gives the protein CASSPPGRVSYEQYF.

This chain joins TRBV30 and TRBJ1-2; the match to TRBD1 covers 7 bases. CDR1 is GTSNPN and CDR2 is SVGIG in the germline V gene (reference sequence). The CDR3 sequence is 12 residues long. The junction had 2 bases not matched to a gene; V was cut back by 0 bases and J by 7 bases. The CDR3: CAWSVGGSGYTF. DNA for the CDR3: TGTGCCTGGAGTGTAGGGGGCAGTGGCTACACCTTC. The entire variable domain, with the rest obtained from reference TRBV30 and TRBJ1-2, is as follows: SQTIHQWPATLVQPVGSPLSLECTVEGTSNPNLYWYRQAAGRGLQLLFYSVGIGQISSEVPQNLSASRPQDRQFILSSKKLLLSDSGFYLCAWSVGGSGYTFGSGTRLTVV.

This chain connects TRBV5-1 to TRBJ2-1, with D uncertain. Germline CDR1 reads SGHRS; CDR2 reads YFSETQ. Trimming removed 0 bases from V and 0 bases from J, with 10 bases in between. This CDR3 is built from 16 residues. The CDR3 nucleotides read TGCGCCAGCAGCTTGGCCCTGCTGAGCTCCTACAATGAGCAGTTCTTC. It yields the protein CASSLALLSSYNEQFF.

This sequence joins TRBV7-9 and TRBJ2-1, with 10 bases identical to TRBD2. Germline CDR1 SEHNR, CDR2 FQNEAQ (reference sequence). The CDR3 contains 17 residues. J lost 1 base, V lost 3 bases, and 6 bases had no gene match. The CDR3 reads CASSFGLAGDSYNEQFF. The CDR3 region has the DNA TGTGCCAGCAGCTTTGGCCTAGCGGGGGATTCCTACAATGAGCAGTTCTTC. The variable domain in full, with the rest retrieved from reference TRBV7-9 and TRBJ2-1, is DTGVSQNPRHKITKRGQNVTFRCDPISEHNRLYWYRQTLGQGPEFLTYFQNEAQLEKSRLLSDRFSAERPKGSFSTLEIQRTEQGDSAMYLCASSFGLAGDSYNEQFFGPGTRLTVL.

This chain uses TRBV5-1 with TRBJ2-1; 9 bases fit TRBD1. The V gene's germline CDR1 is SGHRS and CDR2 YFSETQ. This CDR3 comprises 14 residues. J lost 10 bases, V lost 0 bases, and 5 bases had no gene match. In nucleotides, the CDR3 is TGCGCCAGCAGCTTGGAGTTCGGGACAGGGGAGCAGTTCTTC. Protein product: CASSLEFGTGEQFF.

J is TRBJ2-7 and V is TRBV25-1, with a tentative D call TRBD2 (5 bases). The germline V gene encodes CDR1 MGHDK and CDR2 SYGVNS. The CDR3 consists of 14 residues. Trimming removed 3 bases from V and 2 bases from J, with 11 bases in between. CDR3 coding DNA: TGTGCCAGCAGTGAGCCCGGGGAAACCTACGAGCAGTACTTC. The encoded protein is CASSEPGETYEQYF.

J is TRBJ1-1 and V is TRBV30, with TRBD1 matching over 7 bases. The CDR3 consists of 12 residues. The junction had 4 bases not matched to a gene; V was cut back by 2 bases and J by 7 bases. Germline assignment: CDR1 GTSNPN and CDR2 SVGIG (reference sequence). CDR3 protein: CAWSHRQGEAFF. The CDR3, as DNA: TGTGCCTGGAGTCATAGACAGGGTGAAGCTTTCTTT.